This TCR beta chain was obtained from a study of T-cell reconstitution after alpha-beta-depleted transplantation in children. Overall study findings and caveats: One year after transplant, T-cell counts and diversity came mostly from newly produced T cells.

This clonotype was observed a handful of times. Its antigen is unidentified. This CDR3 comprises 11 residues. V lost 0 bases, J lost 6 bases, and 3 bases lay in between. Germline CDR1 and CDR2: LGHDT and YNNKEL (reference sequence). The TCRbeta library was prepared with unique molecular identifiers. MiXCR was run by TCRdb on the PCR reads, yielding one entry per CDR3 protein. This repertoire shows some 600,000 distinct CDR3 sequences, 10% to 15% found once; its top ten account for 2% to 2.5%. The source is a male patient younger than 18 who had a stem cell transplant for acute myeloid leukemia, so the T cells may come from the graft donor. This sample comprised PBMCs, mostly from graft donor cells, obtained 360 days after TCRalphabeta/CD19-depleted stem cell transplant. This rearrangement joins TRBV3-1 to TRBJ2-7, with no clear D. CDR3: CASSQETEQYF. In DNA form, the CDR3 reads TGTGCCAGCAGCCAAGAGACCGAGCAGTACTTC.